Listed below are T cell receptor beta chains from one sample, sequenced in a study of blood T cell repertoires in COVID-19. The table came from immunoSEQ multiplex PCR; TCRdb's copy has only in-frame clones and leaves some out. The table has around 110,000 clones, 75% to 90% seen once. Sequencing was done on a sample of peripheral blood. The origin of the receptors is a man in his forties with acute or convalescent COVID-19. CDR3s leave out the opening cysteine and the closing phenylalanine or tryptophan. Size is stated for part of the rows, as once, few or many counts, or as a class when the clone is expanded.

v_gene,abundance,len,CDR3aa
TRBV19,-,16,ASSTPSGGGTTYNEQF
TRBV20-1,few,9,SGGRDYEQY
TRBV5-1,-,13,ASRTGTGEIEGYT
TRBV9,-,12,ASSVALSGDEQF
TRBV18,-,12,ASLRTGEGTEAF
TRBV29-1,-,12,SIQTGDQNEKLF
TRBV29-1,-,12,SVEVAVEDNEQF
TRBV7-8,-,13,ASSFPGGIDQPQH
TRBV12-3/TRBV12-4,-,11,ASSLTSENIQY
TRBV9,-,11,ASSPGGRNEQF
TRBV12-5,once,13,ASGLWGPPGYGYT
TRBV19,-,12,ASSIQGVNTEAF
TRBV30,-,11,AGGGRMNQPQH
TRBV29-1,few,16,SATGSRLADYSGNTIY
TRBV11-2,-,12,ASSPGAGSGELF
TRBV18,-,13,ASSLSGDPYNEQF
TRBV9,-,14,ASSVVGQGIGTEAF
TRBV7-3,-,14,ASSSNRDRGRGKLF
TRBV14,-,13,ASSRRQGVVEKLF
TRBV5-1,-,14,ASSQGTSGGPSAQY
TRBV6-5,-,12,ASLIRGGGTEAF
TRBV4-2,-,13,ASSPTSGYTGELF
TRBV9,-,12,ASSAWDRGDTQY
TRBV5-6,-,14,ASSLFGNRVSYEQY
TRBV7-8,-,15,ASSYFLGDRGNAEAF
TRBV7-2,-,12,ASGTGTGINEQY
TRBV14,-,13,ASSQFQGQATEQY
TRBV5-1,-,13,ASSWGRTWDTEAF
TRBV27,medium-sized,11,ASSLWDRGDAF
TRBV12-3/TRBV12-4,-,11,ASSLLETGRAF
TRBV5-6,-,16,ASSLDMGQGAGGGELF
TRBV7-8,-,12,ASSKGHAYEKLF
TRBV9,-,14,ASSVALAAPTDTQY
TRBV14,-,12,ASSWGGSSYEQY
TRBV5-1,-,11,ASSFTISNEQF
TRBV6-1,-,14,ASSAVAGGHTGELF
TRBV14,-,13,ASSPGLISSYEQY
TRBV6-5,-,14,ASSYSPGRDTGELF
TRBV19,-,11,ASETGGTDTQY
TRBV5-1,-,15,ASSLEPAGGSTDTQY
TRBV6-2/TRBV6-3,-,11,ASSLDRNTEAF
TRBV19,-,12,ASRGGASNQPQH
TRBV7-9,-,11,ASSPDGSFGYT
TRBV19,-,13,ASSIGDRVAGELF
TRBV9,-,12,ASSPQTVGTEAF
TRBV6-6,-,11,ASSLDGDYGYT
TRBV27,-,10,ASSPGIHEQY
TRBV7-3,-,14,ASSPTSGGNTGELF